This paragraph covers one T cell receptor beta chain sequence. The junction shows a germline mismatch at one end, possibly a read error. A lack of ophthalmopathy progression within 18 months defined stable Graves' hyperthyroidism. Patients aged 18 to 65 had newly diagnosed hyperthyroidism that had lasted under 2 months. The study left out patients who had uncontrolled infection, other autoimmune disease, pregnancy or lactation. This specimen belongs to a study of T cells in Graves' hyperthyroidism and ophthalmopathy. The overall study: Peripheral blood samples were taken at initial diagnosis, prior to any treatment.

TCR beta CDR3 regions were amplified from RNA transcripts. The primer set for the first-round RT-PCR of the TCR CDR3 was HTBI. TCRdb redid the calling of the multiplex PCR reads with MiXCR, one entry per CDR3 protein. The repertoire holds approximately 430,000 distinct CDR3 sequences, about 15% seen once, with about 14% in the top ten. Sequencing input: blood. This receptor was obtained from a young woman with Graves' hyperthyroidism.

The CDR3 spells CASSPTETARNF. For the CDR3, the DNA is TGTGCCAGCAGCCCCACAGAGACAGCCAGAAACTTC. The chain employs TRBV7-9 and TRBJ2-5; D possibly corresponds to TRBD1 (5 bases). From germline, CDR1 is SEHNR and CDR2 FQNEAQ (reference sequence). The CDR3 contains 12 residues.